Listed below are T cell receptor beta chains from one sample, sequenced in a study of blood T cell repertoires in COVID-19. Libraries were prepared by immunoSEQ multiplex PCR; TCRdb keeps only in-frame clonotypes and omits some of them. The table records some 42,000 clones, nearly 90% of them present only once. The sequenced sample was peripheral blood. The receptors stem from a man aged 45-65 years with active COVID-19. Each CDR3 is given with its conserved first and last residue. A D gene is named only where the DNA matches it firmly. For some rows the clone size is stated as once, few or many, or as a class when expanded; others skip it.

j_call	d_call	v_call	clone_size	cdr3_aa	cdr3_nt
TRBJ2-7	TRBD1	TRBV3-1/TRBV3-2	.	CASSRLRGTGVLYEQYF	TGTGCCAGCAGCCGCCTACGGGGGACAGGGGTGTTATACGAGCAGTACTTC
TRBJ2-7	TRBD1	TRBV7-2	.	CASSLAFHGQGGQQYF	TGTGCCAGCAGCTTAGCTTTTCATGGACAGGGGGGGCAGCAGTACTTC
TRBJ2-3	.	TRBV5-1	.	CASSTTRGTLTDTQYF	TGCGCCAGCAGCACTACTCGCGGAACCCTCACAGATACGCAGTATTTT
TRBJ1-6	TRBD1	TRBV30	.	CAWSQDRRNSPLHF	TGTGCCTGGAGTCAGGACAGGAGGAATTCACCCCTCCACTTT
TRBJ1-2	.	TRBV6-6	.	CASSRPDRGGNYGYTF	TGTGCCAGCAGTCGACCGGACCGAGGGGGTAACTATGGCTACACCTTC
TRBJ1-5	.	TRBV28	.	CASKSHGNQPQHF	TGTGCCAGCAAAAGCCATGGCAATCAGCCCCAGCATTTT
TRBJ1-5	TRBD1	TRBV5-1	medium-sized	CASSPTTGPGQPQHF	TGCGCCAGCAGCCCCACGACAGGGCCAGGCCAGCCCCAGCATTTT
TRBJ2-7	.	TRBV29-1	.	CSVKGVVSYEQYF	TGCAGCGTTAAGGGGGTAGTCTCCTACGAGCAGTACTTC
TRBJ1-1	.	TRBV19	.	CASSIRGPGGLNTEAFF	TGTGCCAGTAGTATTAGAGGGCCCGGGGGTCTGAACACTGAAGCTTTCTTT
TRBJ1-1	.	TRBV7-9	.	CASSLALSSTEAFF	TGTGCCAGCAGCTTAGCCTTATCGAGCACTGAAGCTTTCTTT
TRBJ2-1	.	TRBV13	.	CASSLGKGVYNEQFF	TGTGCCAGCAGCTTAGGCAAGGGGGTCTACAATGAGCAGTTCTTC
TRBJ1-1	TRBD1	TRBV29-1	.	CSAGGATGGMNTEAFF	TGCAGCGCCGGGGGGGCGACAGGGGGCATGAACACTGAAGCTTTCTTT
TRBJ1-1	TRBD1	TRBV13	.	CASSLGGDSRNTEAFF	TGTGCCAGCAGCTTAGGTGGGGACAGCAGGAACACTGAAGCTTTCTTT
TRBJ2-3	.	TRBV10-1	.	CARRSTDTQYF	TGCGCCAGGAGGAGTACAGATACGCAGTATTTT
TRBJ2-3	TRBD2	TRBV4-2	.	CASSQELGVRLASTDTQYF	TGTGCCAGCAGCCAAGAATTGGGTGTCCGACTAGCGAGCACAGATACGCAGTATTTT
TRBJ1-1	.	TRBV6-5	.	CASSYRTVKDEAFF	TGTGCCAGCAGTTACAGGACAGTGAAAGATGAAGCTTTCTTT
TRBJ2-2	.	TRBV5-6	.	CASSSEGGSGELFF	TGTGCCAGCAGCTCGGAAGGGGGATCCGGGGAGCTGTTTTTT
TRBJ2-1	.	TRBV30	once	CAWSQVSGEQFF	TGTGCCTGGAGTCAAGTATCGGGTGAGCAGTTCTTC
TRBJ2-1	TRBD2	TRBV19	.	CASSIVAGTSYNEQFF	TGTGCCAGTAGTATAGTAGCGGGGACCTCCTACAATGAGCAGTTCTTC
TRBJ2-5	TRBD1	TRBV7-7	.	CASSYRDRGGETQYF	TGTGCTAGCAGCTACAGGGACAGGGGAGGGGAGACCCAGTACTTC
TRBJ2-2	.	TRBV28	.	CASSFRSLNTGELFF	TGTGCCAGCAGTTTCCGGTCCTTAAACACCGGGGAGCTGTTTTTT
TRBJ1-1	TRBD1	TRBV6-1	.	CASSAKSGTGSSTEAFF	TGTGCCAGCAGTGCCAAAAGCGGGACAGGGTCTAGTACTGAAGCTTTCTTT
TRBJ2-2	TRBD2	TRBV20-1	.	CSASHGTSGPNTGELFF	TGCAGTGCTAGTCACGGGACTAGCGGGCCGAACACCGGGGAGCTGTTTTTT
TRBJ2-7	TRBD1	TRBV18	few	CASSFDRDEQYF	TGTGCCAGCTCGTTTGACAGGGACGAGCAGTACTTC
TRBJ2-1	TRBD2	TRBV4-1	.	CASSRIAGEPTVYEQFF	TGCGCCAGCAGCCGGATAGCGGGGGAACCAACGGTGTATGAGCAGTTCTTC
TRBJ2-5	.	TRBV5-1	.	CASSLVQRGETQYF	TGCGCCAGCAGCTTGGTTCAGAGGGGGGAGACCCAGTACTTC
TRBJ2-7	.	TRBV18	once	CASSLSTGEQYF	TGTGCCAGCTCACTTTCTACGGGGGAGCAGTACTTC
TRBJ1-3	.	TRBV7-8	.	CASSFSGVGNTIYF	TGTGCCAGCAGCTTTAGCGGGGTGGGAAACACCATATATTTT
TRBJ2-2	.	TRBV3-1/TRBV3-2	.	CASSQLDRSNTGELFF	TGTGCCAGCAGCCAACTCGACAGATCGAACACCGGGGAGCTGTTTTTT
TRBJ1-5	TRBD1	TRBV6-5	.	CASSSGQLRQPQHF	TGTGCCAGCAGTTCGGGACAGCTACGACAGCCCCAGCATTTT
TRBJ2-4	.	TRBV2	once	CASATGTVNIQYF	TGTGCCAGCGCAACCGGGACTGTAAACATTCAGTACTTC
TRBJ2-2	.	TRBV21-1	once	CASSKEPGPNTGELFF	TGTGCCAGCAGCAAAGAGCCAGGGCCTAACACCGGGGAGCTGTTTTTT
TRBJ1-3	.	TRBV6-5	.	CASRMDSAGNTIYF	TGTGCCAGCAGGATGGACAGCGCTGGAAACACCATATATTTT
TRBJ1-6	.	TRBV28	.	CASTSTLLGSPLHF	TGTGCCAGCACTTCGACACTTTTAGGTTCACCCCTCCACTTT
TRBJ1-6	TRBD1	TRBV5-6	.	CASSPRTGANSPLHF	TGTGCCAGCAGCCCACGGACAGGGGCGAATTCACCCCTCCACTTT
TRBJ1-1	.	TRBV29-1	.	CSVAAPRTGMNTEAFF	TGCAGCGTTGCAGCTCCTCGAACAGGGATGAACACTGAAGCTTTCTTT
TRBJ2-1	.	TRBV4-3	.	CASSQEGRLREQFF	TGCGCCAGCAGCCAGGAGGGTAGACTTAGGGAGCAGTTCTTC
TRBJ1-4	TRBD1	TRBV19	.	CASSTGTGFFNEKLFF	TGTGCCAGTAGTACCGGGACAGGGTTTTTTAATGAAAAACTGTTTTTT
TRBJ2-2	.	TRBV6-5	few	CASRQSRDIPGELFF	TGTGCCAGCAGGCAGTCCCGGGACATTCCCGGGGAGCTGTTTTTT
TRBJ1-3	.	TRBV6-1	few	CASSELGSSGNTIYF	TGTGCCAGCAGTGAATTGGGGAGCTCTGGAAACACCATATATTTT
TRBJ1-5	TRBD1	TRBV28	.	CASSTEDRGRQPQHF	TGTGCCAGCAGCACCGAAGACAGGGGGCGACAGCCCCAGCATTTT
TRBJ2-7	TRBD1	TRBV6-5	.	CASRSGTGGNEQYF	TGTGCCAGCAGGTCCGGGACAGGGGGAAACGAGCAGTACTTC
TRBJ2-2	TRBD1	TRBV2	.	CASSPDRAGGELFF	TGTGCCAGCAGTCCAGACAGGGCCGGCGGGGAGCTGTTTTTT
TRBJ2-7	TRBD1	TRBV3-1/TRBV3-2	.	CASSQDRQGEQYF	TGTGCCAGCAGCCAAGATCGACAGGGGGAGCAGTACTTC
TRBJ1-1	.	TRBV21-1	.	CASSKRDGRGSVNTEAFF	TGTGCCAGCAGCAAAAGGGACGGGAGGGGCAGTGTGAACACTGAAGCTTTCTTT
TRBJ2-1	TRBD1	TRBV7-7	.	CASSSGTASSYNEQFF	TGTGCTAGCAGCTCCGGGACAGCTAGCTCCTACAATGAGCAGTTCTTC
TRBJ2-7	TRBD1	TRBV9	.	CASSVDSMKVVRDRDSYEQYF	TGTGCCAGCAGCGTAGATTCAATGAAGGTGGTAAGGGACAGGGACTCCTACGAGCAGTACTTC